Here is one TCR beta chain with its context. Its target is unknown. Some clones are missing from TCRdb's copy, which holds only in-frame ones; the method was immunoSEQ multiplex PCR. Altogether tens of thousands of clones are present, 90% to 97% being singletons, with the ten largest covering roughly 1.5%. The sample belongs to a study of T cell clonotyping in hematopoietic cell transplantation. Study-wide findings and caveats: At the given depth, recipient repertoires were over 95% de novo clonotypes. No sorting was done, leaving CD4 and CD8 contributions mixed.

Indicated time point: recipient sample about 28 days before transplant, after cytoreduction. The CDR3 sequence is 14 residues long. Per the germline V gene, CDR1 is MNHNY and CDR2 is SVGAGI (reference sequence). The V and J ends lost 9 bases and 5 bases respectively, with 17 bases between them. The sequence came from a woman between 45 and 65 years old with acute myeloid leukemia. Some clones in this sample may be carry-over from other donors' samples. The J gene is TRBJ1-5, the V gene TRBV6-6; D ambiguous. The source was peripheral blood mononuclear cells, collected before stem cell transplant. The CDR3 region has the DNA TGTGCCAGTATACCGCTTCTGGGGTATCAGCCCCAGCATTTT. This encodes CASIPLLGYQPQHF.